A single sample gave rise to the 24 T cell receptor beta chains below, sequenced in a study of blood T cell repertoires in COVID-19. Sequencing was performed with immunoSEQ multiplex PCR; in TCRdb, only in-frame clones are kept and a portion is missing. The sample shows around 100,000 clones, 88% of them seen only once. The sequenced sample was peripheral blood. The receptors were gathered from a woman in her 70s who had recovered from COVID-19.

The rearrangement links TRBV6-6 to TRBJ2-2; perhaps TRBD2 as D (7 bases). Germline V lookup: CDR1 MNHNY, CDR2 SVGAGI (reference sequence). Trimming left V 6 bases short and J 6 bases short, with 17 bases between. This CDR3 contains 15 residues. The CDR3 is CASRAGGGDAGELFF. The CDR3 DNA reads as TGTGCCAGCAGAGCCGGCGGGGGCGACGCCGGGGAGCTGTTTTTT.

Note on this clone: Its ends do not fully match the called genes, so a read error is possible. This chain joins TRBV2 and TRBJ2-3, with TRBD2 matching over 7 bases. This CDR3 has 13 amino acids. The germline V gene encodes CDR1 SNHLY and CDR2 FYNNEI. DNA for the CDR3: TGTGCCAGCAGTCGGTATTCGGGACTAAGGTTCATTTGG. This encodes CASSRYSGLRFIW.

J is TRBJ1-2 and V is TRBV6-5; possible D gene TRBD1, 5 bases. Trimming stripped 5 bases from V and 8 bases from J, with 12 bases between. Germline V gene sequence: CDR1 MNHEY, CDR2 SVGAGI. The CDR3 consists of 12 residues. The CDR3 region is CASSPPGRGYTF. CDR3 nucleotide sequence: TGTGCCAGCAGTCCCCCAGGGAGGGGCTACACCTTC.

This chain joins TRBV7-2 and TRBJ1-6; D possibly corresponds to TRBD1 (6 bases). The V end was cut by 1 base, the J end by 14 bases, with 15 bases between. CDR1 is SGHTA and CDR2 is FQGNSA in the germline V gene. This CDR3 region has 14 residues. The CDR3 nucleotides are TGTGCCAGCAGCTTAGGGGGGACACCGGGATCCCTCCACTTT. Translated, it gives CASSLGGTPGSLHF.

This clone came up a few times. The V gene is TRBV7-8, the J gene TRBJ1-2, with TRBD1 as a possible D gene (5 bases). There are 14 residues in the CDR3. CDR1 and CDR2 from the germline V gene are SGHVS and FQNEAQ. V was pared by 3 bases and J by 4 bases, with 12 bases between. The CDR3 bases are TGTGCCAGCAGCTTCGTGGACAACTTCTATGGCTACACCTTC. This gives the protein CASSFVDNFYGYTF. Full variable domain (remainder filled in from reference TRBV7-8 and TRBJ1-2): GAGVSQSPRYKVAKRGQDVALRCDPISGHVSLFWYQQALGQGPEFLTYFQNEAQLDKSGLPSDRFFAERPEGSVSTLKIQRTQQEDSAVYLCASSFVDNFYGYTFGSGTRLTVV.

The chain is built from TRBV24-1 and TRBJ2-1, with 7 bases fitting TRBD2. The ends lost 9 bases at V and 4 bases at J; junction bases unmatched: 8. The CDR3 extends over 14 amino acids. Germline CDR1 is KGHDR and CDR2 is SFDVKD. CDR3 region: CATCRGDGYNEQFF. The CDR3 DNA reads as TGTGCCACCTGCCGGGGGGACGGGTACAATGAGCAGTTCTTC.

This rearrangement joins TRBV4-1 to TRBJ2-4, with D uncertain. The germline V and J ends were trimmed by 1 base and 7 bases, with 8 bases remaining between them. The CDR3 has 13 residues. Germline loops: CDR1 MGHRA, CDR2 YSYEKL. CDR3 sequence: CASSQAGLNIQYF. The CDR3 DNA is TGCGCCAGCAGCCAAGCAGGATTGAACATTCAGTACTTC.

The chain recombines TRBV7-8 with TRBJ2-7, with 9 bases that match TRBD2. The junction had 4 bases not matched to a gene; V was cut back by 1 base and J by 3 bases. Germline-derived CDR1 and CDR2 are SGHVS and FQNEAQ. The CDR3 has 15 amino acids. The DNA of the CDR3 is TGTGCCAGCAGCTTAGGGGCGGGAGGGGTCTACGAGCAGTACTTC. Amino acids: CASSLGAGGVYEQYF.

This rearrangement joins TRBV18 to TRBJ2-7, with 10 bases that match TRBD2. Unmatched junction bases numbered 17, after V lost 4 bases and J lost 5 bases. The CDR3 has 18 amino acids. Germline V lookup: CDR1 KGHSH, CDR2 LQKENI. The CDR3 sequence is CASSLPRGRAGGPNEQYF. The CDR3 bases are TGTGCCAGCTCACTACCAAGGGGGCGAGCGGGAGGGCCTAACGAGCAGTACTTC. The complete variable domain, with remaining parts taken from reference TRBV18 and TRBJ2-7, reads NAGVMQNPRHLVRRRGQEARLRCSPMKGHSHVYWYRQLPEEGLKFMVYLQKENIIDESGMPKERFSAEFPKEGPSILRIQQVVRGDSAAYFCASSLPRGRAGGPNEQYFGPGTRLTVT.

The rearrangement uses TRBV2 and TRBJ1-5; D not certain. Germline assignment: CDR1 SNHLY and CDR2 FYNNEI. Trimming took 3 bases from V and 4 from J, leaving 4 bases between them. The CDR3 spans 12 residues. The CDR3 region is CASSDQNQPQHF. CDR3 bases: TGTGCCAGCAGTGACCAAAATCAGCCCCAGCATTTT.

This chain joins TRBV7-9 and TRBJ2-1; 9 nucleotides line up with TRBD2. Trimming cost V 2 bases and J 6 bases; bases outside gene matches: 8. In germline, CDR1 is SEHNR, CDR2 FQNEAQ (reference sequence). The CDR3 contains 16 residues. The CDR3 reads CASSLLSGRRSNEQFF. The CDR3 nucleotides read TGTGCCAGCAGCTTACTTAGCGGGAGACGGAGCAATGAGCAGTTCTTC. The full variable domain, rest sourced from reference TRBV7-9 and TRBJ2-1, is DTGVSQNPRHKITKRGQNVTFRCDPISEHNRLYWYRQTLGQGPEFLTYFQNEAQLEKSRLLSDRFSAERPKGSFSTLEIQRTEQGDSAMYLCASSLLSGRRSNEQFFGPGTRLTVL.

J is TRBJ2-7 and V is TRBV5-1, with 7 bases matching TRBD1. J lost 3 bases, V lost 0 bases, and 6 bases had no gene match. The CDR3 contains 15 residues. Per the germline V gene, CDR1 is SGHRS and CDR2 is YFSETQ. The CDR3 DNA is TGCGCCAGCAGCTTGGCCTGGGGACAGTTCTACGAGCAGTACTTC. Translated, it gives CASSLAWGQFYEQYF. Complete variable domain (other parts from reference TRBV5-1 and TRBJ2-7): KAGVTQTPRYLIKTRGQQVTLSCSPISGHRSVSWYQQTPGQGLQFLFEYFSETQRNKGNFPGRFSGRQFSNSRSEMNVSTLELGDSALYLCASSLAWGQFYEQYFGPGTRLTVT.

The gene calls are TRBV7-9 and TRBJ1-2, with D possibly TRBD1 on 6 matching bases. Trimming removed 2 bases from V and 4 bases from J, with 14 bases in between. CDR3 length: 15 residues. Germline CDR1 and CDR2: SEHNR and FQNEAQ (reference sequence). Here the CDR3 reads CASSLTMGGGYGYTF. DNA for the CDR3: TGTGCCAGCAGCTTAACGATGGGAGGGGGCTATGGCTACACCTTC.

The chain uses TRBV9 and TRBJ2-7, with a tentative D call TRBD2 (5 bases). The V end lost 3 bases, the J end lost 2 bases, and 15 bases lay between the germline ends. CDR1 is SGDLS, CDR2 YYNGEE, per germline. The CDR3 contains 15 residues. CDR3 in DNA: TGTGCCAGCAGCGAGAGGGCCAACCCAACCTACGAGCAGTACTTC. Its protein is CASSERANPTYEQYF.

The chain employs TRBV7-2 and TRBJ2-5; 9 nucleotides agree with TRBD2. The CDR3 totals 15 residues. Germline assignment: CDR1 SGHTA and CDR2 FQGNSA. After removal of 5 bases from V and 4 bases from J, the junction contained 8 bases not matched to a gene. The CDR3 coding sequence is TGTGCCAGCAGCGCAGCGGGGGGCGGTAGAGAGACCCAGTACTTC. As protein: CASSAAGGGRETQYF.

The rearrangement joins TRBV7-3 to TRBJ2-5, with 7 bases aligning to TRBD2. V was clipped by 5 bases and J by 1 base; unmatched bases: 1. The CDR3 runs 13 residues. Germline V gene data show CDR1 as SGHTA and CDR2 as FQGTGA. The CDR3 bases are TGTGCCAGCAGCCGGGGGGTCCAAGAGACCCAGTACTTC. It yields the protein CASSRGVQETQYF.

V usage is TRBV28 and J usage is TRBJ1-6, with D unclear. V was cut by 6 bases and J by 8 bases, with 14 bases left in between. The CDR3 totals 14 residues. In germline, CDR1 is MDHEN, CDR2 SYDVKM. The CDR3 sequence: CASSRGARDSPLHF. CDR3 nucleotides: TGTGCCAGCAGCCGGGGTGCCCGGGATTCACCCCTCCACTTT.

The V call is TRBV6-2 or TRBV6-3, the J call TRBJ2-2, with D possibly TRBD2 on 5 matching bases. The germline V and J ends were trimmed by 4 bases and 6 bases, with 9 bases remaining between them. This CDR3 spans 13 amino acids. Germline lookup yields CDR1 MNHEY and CDR2 SVGEGT. CDR3 sequence (DNA): TGTGCCAGCAGTTCGCGGGTGGCCGGGGAGCTGTTTTTT. Amino acid sequence: CASSSRVAGELFF.

The chain links TRBV7-9 to TRBJ2-2, with TRBD2 matching over 10 bases. CDR1 is SEHNR, CDR2 FQNEAQ, per germline (reference sequence). With 1 base clipped from V and 6 bases from J, the junction kept 2 bases outside the gene matches. This CDR3 region has 15 residues. The CDR3 sequence: CASSLESGRAGELFF. CDR3 in DNA: TGTGCCAGCAGCTTAGAAAGCGGGAGGGCCGGGGAGCTGTTTTTT.

This chain's CDR3 is CASSLDGGNIQYF. DNA for the CDR3: TGCGCCAGCAGCTTGGACGGAGGAAACATTCAGTACTTC. The rearrangement joins TRBV5-1 to TRBJ2-4, with D perhaps TRBD2 (5 bases). The CDR3 is made up of 13 amino acids. The germline gives CDR1 SGHRS, CDR2 YFSETQ. V was cut by 0 bases and J by 6 bases, with 7 bases left in between.

V gene TRBV5-4 combines with J gene TRBJ2-1; 10 bases are shared with TRBD2. With 3 bases clipped from V and 3 bases from J, the junction kept 0 bases outside the gene matches. The CDR3 is 14 residues long. The V gene's germline CDR1 is SGHNT and CDR2 YYREEE (reference sequence). Here the CDR3 DNA reads TGTGCCAGCAGCTCTAGCGGGAGCTACAATGAGCAGTTCTTC. Its translation is CASSSSGSYNEQFF.

This chain joins TRBV6-5 and TRBJ2-7, with a weak D call TRBD1 (6 bases). The CDR3 extends over 11 amino acids. Trimming removed 8 bases from V and 3 bases from J, with 8 bases in between. Germline assignment: CDR1 MNHEY and CDR2 SVGAGI. The CDR3 nucleotides read TGTGCCAGCGAGGGGGACTACGAGCAGTACTTC. This translates into CASEGDYEQYF.

The chain employs TRBV2 and TRBJ1-6; 7 bases fit TRBD1. CDR1 SNHLY and CDR2 FYNNEI come from the germline V gene. V was clipped by 11 bases and J by 10 bases; unmatched bases: 11. The CDR3 runs 13 residues. CDR3 region: CAAQGGPGSPLHF. In nucleotides, the CDR3 is TGTGCCGCCCAGGGGGGCCCCGGCTCACCCCTCCACTTT.

The chain couples TRBV5-6 to TRBJ2-4; possibly TRBD2 for D (5 bases). V dropped 1 base and J dropped 8 bases, with 10 bases sitting between them. The CDR3 runs 13 residues. CDR1 is SGHDT and CDR2 is YYEEEE in the germline V gene. CDR3 loop: CASSLNLADIQYF. In nucleotides, the CDR3 is TGTGCCAGCAGCTTGAATCTAGCTGACATTCAGTACTTC.